The rows below give T cell receptor beta chains drawn from one sample of a study of T-cell reconstitution after alpha-beta-depleted transplantation in children. In TCRdb, the PCR reads were re-called with MiXCR into one record per CDR3 protein. The sample has some 640,000 distinct CDR3 sequences, roughly 17% seen once. Sequencing was performed on PBMCs from the stem cell graft donor, taken from the stem cell graft. These receptors came from a human donor who donated a stem cell graft to a child with acute myeloid leukemia. Both conserved end residues are trimmed from each CDR3. The order of the fields is V gene, J gene, CDR3 protein.

TRBV12-3/TRBV12-4	TRBJ1-1	ASSFLVGGEAF
TRBV7-9	TRBJ2-7	ASSLGETEQY
TRBV7-2	TRBJ1-6	ASRLGPMEPPLH
TRBV4-1	TRBJ1-1	ASSQDGLGNTEAF
TRBV4-3	TRBJ2-7	ASSQEGSYSYEQY
TRBV12-3/TRBV12-4	TRBJ2-7	ASSPTGTHRAYEQY
TRBV29-1	TRBJ2-7	SVGATNYEQY
TRBV15	TRBJ2-7	ATSRESGYRREQY
TRBV24-1	TRBJ2-2	ATSGQGITGELF
TRBV9	TRBJ2-3	ASSARGAGTRSTDTQY
TRBV5-1	TRBJ1-5	ASRSGLNSNQPQH
TRBV7-2	TRBJ1-1	ASSLAGVLNTEAF
TRBV5-1	TRBJ2-1	ASSRVEGVSYNEQF
TRBV6-6	TRBJ1-1	ASSQGWTEAF
TRBV4-1	TRBJ2-5	ASSGAGGTGGGEEETQY
TRBV6-1	TRBJ1-1	ASSEANRGNTEAF
TRBV4-3	TRBJ2-7	ASSRDGGEQY
TRBV4-1	TRBJ2-2	ASSAPWTGGIGELF
TRBV5-5	TRBJ2-2	ASSLGGTNTGELF
TRBV9	TRBJ2-7	ASSVAGSYEQY
TRBV20-1	TRBJ1-5	SAREFSRGQPQH
TRBV10-3	TRBJ1-6	AINDRDNSPLH
TRBV5-6	TRBJ1-5	ASSRNRDRRSNQPQH
TRBV7-8	TRBJ2-5	ASTTSGETQY
TRBV6-5	TRBJ2-1	ASSRRGGGLYNEQF
TRBV20-1	TRBJ2-1	SATRTRNEQF
TRBV7-2	TRBJ2-3	ASSSPPEGADTQY
TRBV6-5	TRBJ1-2	ASSYSQDKGGYT